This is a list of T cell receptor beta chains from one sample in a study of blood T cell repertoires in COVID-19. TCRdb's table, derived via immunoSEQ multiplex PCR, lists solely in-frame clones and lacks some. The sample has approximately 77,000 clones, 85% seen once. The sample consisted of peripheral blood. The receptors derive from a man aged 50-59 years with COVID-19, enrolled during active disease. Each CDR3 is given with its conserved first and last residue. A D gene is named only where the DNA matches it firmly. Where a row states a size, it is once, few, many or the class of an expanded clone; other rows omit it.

TGTGCCAGCAGCTTGCTAGCGCCCGTAGAGCAGTTCTTC | CASSLLAPVEQFF | TRBV7-2 | - | - | TRBJ2-1
TGTGCCTGGAGTGTTCAGGGGCTACCTCCCTACGAGCAGTACTTC | CAWSVQGLPPYEQYF | TRBV30 | - | - | TRBJ2-7
TGTGCCAGCAGCCTTCAGGGACTTAGCTCCTACGAGCAGTACTTC | CASSLQGLSSYEQYF | TRBV7-8 | - | - | TRBJ2-7
TGTGCCAGCAGTTTATCAGGGTTGGAGACCCAGTACTTC | CASSLSGLETQYF | TRBV28 | - | - | TRBJ2-5
TGTGCCAGCAATCTCTCGGGTGGAGGCTACACCTTC | CASNLSGGGYTF | TRBV28 | - | - | TRBJ1-2
TGTGCCAGAAGTCCAGGGGGCCCAATCGAAAAACTGTTTTTT | CARSPGGPIEKLFF | TRBV19 | TRBD1 | few | TRBJ1-4
TGTGCCACCAGCAGATTCGGGGGGGAAGAGCAGTACTTC | CATSRFGGEEQYF | TRBV15 | TRBD2 | few | TRBJ2-7
TGTGCCAGCAGACAGCCCACCGGGGAGCTGTTTTTT | CASRQPTGELFF | TRBV3-1/TRBV3-2 | - | - | TRBJ2-2
TGTGCCAGCACCTTACAGGGACGCAATCAGCCCCAGCATTTT | CASTLQGRNQPQHF | TRBV6-6 | - | few | TRBJ1-5
TGTGCCTGGAGTGCGGGACTAGCTGACACCGGGGAGCTGTTTTTT | CAWSAGLADTGELFF | TRBV30 | TRBD2 | - | TRBJ2-2
TGTGCCTGGCGCCGCCGAGCGGGTATCTCCTACGAGCAGTACTTC | CAWRRRAGISYEQYF | TRBV30 | - | - | TRBJ2-7
TGTGCCAGCAGTTCAACTAGCGGGGAAACAGATACGCAGTATTTT | CASSSTSGETDTQYF | TRBV7-3 | TRBD2 | - | TRBJ2-3
TGTGCCAGTAGTATAGGGGCGAGCACAGATACGCAGTATTTT | CASSIGASTDTQYF | TRBV19 | - | - | TRBJ2-3
TGTGCCAGCAGCTCAGGCTCTGGAAACACCATATATTTT | CASSSGSGNTIYF | TRBV7-9 | - | - | TRBJ1-3
TGCGCCAGCAGCCCCGTTGGTAGGGACATGAACACTGAAGCTTTCTTT | CASSPVGRDMNTEAFF | TRBV4-1 | - | - | TRBJ1-1
TGTGCCAGCCGGACAGGCCGGGGCTACACCTTC | CASRTGRGYTF | TRBV6-5 | TRBD1 | - | TRBJ1-2
TGTGCCAGCTCTAAAGAACTAGCGCCACGGGGGTACAATGAGCAGTTCTTC | CASSKELAPRGYNEQFF | TRBV18 | TRBD2 | - | TRBJ2-1
TGTGCCAGCAGCGTAGGACAGGGGTACGGCACTGGGGCCAACGTCCTGACTTTC | CASSVGQGYGTGANVLTF | TRBV9 | TRBD1 | - | TRBJ2-6
TGTGCCAGCAGCAAAGTAGGGGGAGGGCCATTAGACGAGCAGTTCTTC | CASSKVGGGPLDEQFF | TRBV21-1 | - | once | TRBJ2-1
TGTGCCAGCAGCGACTTCAATGAGCAGTTCTTC | CASSDFNEQFF | TRBV11-2 | - | few | TRBJ2-1
TGTGCCAGCAGCTTAACTAGCGGGGGCTACAATGAGCAGTTCTTC | CASSLTSGGYNEQFF | TRBV5-5 | TRBD2 | - | TRBJ2-1
TGTGCCAGCAGAGGCGCAGGGGGCGATGAAAAACTGTTTTTT | CASRGAGGDEKLFF | TRBV25-1 | TRBD1 | - | TRBJ1-4
TGTGCCAGCAGCGTGGGTGCAGGCGCAAACTATGGCTACACCTTC | CASSVGAGANYGYTF | TRBV9 | - | - | TRBJ1-2
TGTGCCAGCAGCATGGGGACTAGGAGCACCGGGGAGCTGTTTTTT | CASSMGTRSTGELFF | TRBV5-5 | TRBD2 | - | TRBJ2-2
TGTGCCAGCAGCCAAGTATGGGACAACTCCTACGAGCAGTACTTC | CASSQVWDNSYEQYF | TRBV4-2 | - | - | TRBJ2-7
TGCAGTGCTAGTGTCGGGAGGGACTCCTACGAGCAGTACTTC | CSASVGRDSYEQYF | TRBV20-1 | TRBD2 | - | TRBJ2-7
TGTGCCAGTAGTATAGATGGGGGAGGATATAGCAATCAGCCCCAGCATTTT | CASSIDGGGYSNQPQHF | TRBV19 | - | - | TRBJ1-5
TGTGCCAGCAGCGTATACAGGGCCTCGACCTCTGGGGCCAACGTCCTGACTTTC | CASSVYRASTSGANVLTF | TRBV9 | - | once | TRBJ2-6
TGTGCCAGCAGGAAAACAGGGGGCCCTACATTCTATGGCTACACCTTC | CASRKTGGPTFYGYTF | TRBV2 | TRBD1 | once | TRBJ1-2
TGCAGCGTTGATCCGGGCACTGAAGCTTTCTTT | CSVDPGTEAFF | TRBV29-1 | - | - | TRBJ1-1
TGTGCCTGGAGGGACAGGGGGGCTAACTATGGCTACACCTTC | CAWRDRGANYGYTF | TRBV30 | TRBD1 | - | TRBJ1-2
TGTGCCACCAGTGACAGGTACACCGGGGAGCTGTTTTTT | CATSDRYTGELFF | TRBV24-1 | - | - | TRBJ2-2
TGTGCCAGCAGCTTAGGGGCGCGAGGCAATCAGCCCCAGCATTTT | CASSLGARGNQPQHF | TRBV7-8 | - | - | TRBJ1-5
TGTGCCAGCAGCCAAGATCCGCCCGGGTTGTATGGCTACACCTTC | CASSQDPPGLYGYTF | TRBV3-1/TRBV3-2 | - | - | TRBJ1-2
TGTGCCAGTAGTGCAGGGGACCGAAACACCATATATTTT | CASSAGDRNTIYF | TRBV19 | - | - | TRBJ1-3
TGTGCCAGCATTTTTATTCGGACAGTCAAGGTAACTAATGAAAAACTGTTTTTT | CASIFIRTVKVTNEKLFF | TRBV27 | - | - | TRBJ1-4
TGTGCCAGCAGTTACCAAGGCGGTTCACCCCTCCACTTT | CASSYQGGSPLHF | TRBV6-5 | - | - | TRBJ1-6
TGTGCCATCAGTGAGAGTAGCGGGAGGGGTTCAGATACGCAGTATTTT | CAISESSGRGSDTQYF | TRBV10-3 | TRBD2 | - | TRBJ2-3
TGTGCCAGCAGCTTAGACGCGGGCTCGGGAAACACCATATATTTT | CASSLDAGSGNTIYF | TRBV7-4 | - | - | TRBJ1-3
TGTGCCAGCAGCCATAGGGGAACTAACTATGGCTACACCTTC | CASSHRGTNYGYTF | TRBV9 | - | - | TRBJ1-2
TGTGCCATCAGTGCAAGCAGGGATGAAAAACTGTTTTTT | CAISASRDEKLFF | TRBV10-3 | - | - | TRBJ1-4
TGCAGCGTTCCCCGACTAGCGGGAGACTACAATGAGCAGTTCTTC | CSVPRLAGDYNEQFF | TRBV29-1 | TRBD2 | - | TRBJ2-1
TGTGCCAGCAGTGAGGCTGTAGGGTGGGGGGGATCACCCCTCCACTTT | CASSEAVGWGGSPLHF | TRBV25-1 | - | - | TRBJ1-6
TGTGCCAGTAGTAGGACAGGGGCGGGTAGGAAAGAGACCCAGTACTTC | CASSRTGAGRKETQYF | TRBV19 | TRBD1 | - | TRBJ2-5
TGTGCCAGCAGTTTGTTGGGGGCGAACACTGAAGCTTTCTTT | CASSLLGANTEAFF | TRBV28 | - | once | TRBJ1-1
TGCAGCGTTGAAGAGGGGGCAGGGCTAGCTAACTATGGCTACACCTTC | CSVEEGAGLANYGYTF | TRBV29-1 | - | - | TRBJ1-2
TGTGCCAGCTTCAGCGGACCGAACACCGGGGAGCTGTTTTTT | CASFSGPNTGELFF | TRBV18 | - | - | TRBJ2-2
TGCGCCAGCAGCTACCGGGACAGGGCATTTGGCTACACCTTC | CASSYRDRAFGYTF | TRBV5-1 | TRBD1 | - | TRBJ1-2
TGTGCCAGCAGCATCACGACAGGGATCGAGGACGAGCAGTACTTC | CASSITTGIEDEQYF | TRBV4-2 | TRBD1 | few | TRBJ2-7
TGTGCCAGCAGTTACTTGACAGGGGGGGCGAACACTGAAGCTTTCTTT | CASSYLTGGANTEAFF | TRBV6-5 | TRBD1 | - | TRBJ1-1
TGTGCCAGCAGTGAAAAGGAGGCAATACCCACAGATACGCAGTATTTT | CASSEKEAIPTDTQYF | TRBV25-1 | - | - | TRBJ2-3
TGTGCCAGCAGCTCCGGGGGCACAGATACGCAGTATTTT | CASSSGGTDTQYF | TRBV7-3 | - | - | TRBJ2-3
TGTGCCAGCAGTTCTACACCGATGGAGGGGGCGGGGATGATTCAGCCCCAGCATTTT | CASSSTPMEGAGMIQPQHF | TRBV21-1 | - | - | TRBJ1-5
TGTGCCAGCAGCTTAGCCCTGACCGGGGAGCTGTTTTTT | CASSLALTGELFF | TRBV11-3 | - | - | TRBJ2-2
TGTGCCAGTAGCGGGACACCTGATAATTCACCCCTCCACTTT | CASSGTPDNSPLHF | TRBV19 | - | large | TRBJ1-6